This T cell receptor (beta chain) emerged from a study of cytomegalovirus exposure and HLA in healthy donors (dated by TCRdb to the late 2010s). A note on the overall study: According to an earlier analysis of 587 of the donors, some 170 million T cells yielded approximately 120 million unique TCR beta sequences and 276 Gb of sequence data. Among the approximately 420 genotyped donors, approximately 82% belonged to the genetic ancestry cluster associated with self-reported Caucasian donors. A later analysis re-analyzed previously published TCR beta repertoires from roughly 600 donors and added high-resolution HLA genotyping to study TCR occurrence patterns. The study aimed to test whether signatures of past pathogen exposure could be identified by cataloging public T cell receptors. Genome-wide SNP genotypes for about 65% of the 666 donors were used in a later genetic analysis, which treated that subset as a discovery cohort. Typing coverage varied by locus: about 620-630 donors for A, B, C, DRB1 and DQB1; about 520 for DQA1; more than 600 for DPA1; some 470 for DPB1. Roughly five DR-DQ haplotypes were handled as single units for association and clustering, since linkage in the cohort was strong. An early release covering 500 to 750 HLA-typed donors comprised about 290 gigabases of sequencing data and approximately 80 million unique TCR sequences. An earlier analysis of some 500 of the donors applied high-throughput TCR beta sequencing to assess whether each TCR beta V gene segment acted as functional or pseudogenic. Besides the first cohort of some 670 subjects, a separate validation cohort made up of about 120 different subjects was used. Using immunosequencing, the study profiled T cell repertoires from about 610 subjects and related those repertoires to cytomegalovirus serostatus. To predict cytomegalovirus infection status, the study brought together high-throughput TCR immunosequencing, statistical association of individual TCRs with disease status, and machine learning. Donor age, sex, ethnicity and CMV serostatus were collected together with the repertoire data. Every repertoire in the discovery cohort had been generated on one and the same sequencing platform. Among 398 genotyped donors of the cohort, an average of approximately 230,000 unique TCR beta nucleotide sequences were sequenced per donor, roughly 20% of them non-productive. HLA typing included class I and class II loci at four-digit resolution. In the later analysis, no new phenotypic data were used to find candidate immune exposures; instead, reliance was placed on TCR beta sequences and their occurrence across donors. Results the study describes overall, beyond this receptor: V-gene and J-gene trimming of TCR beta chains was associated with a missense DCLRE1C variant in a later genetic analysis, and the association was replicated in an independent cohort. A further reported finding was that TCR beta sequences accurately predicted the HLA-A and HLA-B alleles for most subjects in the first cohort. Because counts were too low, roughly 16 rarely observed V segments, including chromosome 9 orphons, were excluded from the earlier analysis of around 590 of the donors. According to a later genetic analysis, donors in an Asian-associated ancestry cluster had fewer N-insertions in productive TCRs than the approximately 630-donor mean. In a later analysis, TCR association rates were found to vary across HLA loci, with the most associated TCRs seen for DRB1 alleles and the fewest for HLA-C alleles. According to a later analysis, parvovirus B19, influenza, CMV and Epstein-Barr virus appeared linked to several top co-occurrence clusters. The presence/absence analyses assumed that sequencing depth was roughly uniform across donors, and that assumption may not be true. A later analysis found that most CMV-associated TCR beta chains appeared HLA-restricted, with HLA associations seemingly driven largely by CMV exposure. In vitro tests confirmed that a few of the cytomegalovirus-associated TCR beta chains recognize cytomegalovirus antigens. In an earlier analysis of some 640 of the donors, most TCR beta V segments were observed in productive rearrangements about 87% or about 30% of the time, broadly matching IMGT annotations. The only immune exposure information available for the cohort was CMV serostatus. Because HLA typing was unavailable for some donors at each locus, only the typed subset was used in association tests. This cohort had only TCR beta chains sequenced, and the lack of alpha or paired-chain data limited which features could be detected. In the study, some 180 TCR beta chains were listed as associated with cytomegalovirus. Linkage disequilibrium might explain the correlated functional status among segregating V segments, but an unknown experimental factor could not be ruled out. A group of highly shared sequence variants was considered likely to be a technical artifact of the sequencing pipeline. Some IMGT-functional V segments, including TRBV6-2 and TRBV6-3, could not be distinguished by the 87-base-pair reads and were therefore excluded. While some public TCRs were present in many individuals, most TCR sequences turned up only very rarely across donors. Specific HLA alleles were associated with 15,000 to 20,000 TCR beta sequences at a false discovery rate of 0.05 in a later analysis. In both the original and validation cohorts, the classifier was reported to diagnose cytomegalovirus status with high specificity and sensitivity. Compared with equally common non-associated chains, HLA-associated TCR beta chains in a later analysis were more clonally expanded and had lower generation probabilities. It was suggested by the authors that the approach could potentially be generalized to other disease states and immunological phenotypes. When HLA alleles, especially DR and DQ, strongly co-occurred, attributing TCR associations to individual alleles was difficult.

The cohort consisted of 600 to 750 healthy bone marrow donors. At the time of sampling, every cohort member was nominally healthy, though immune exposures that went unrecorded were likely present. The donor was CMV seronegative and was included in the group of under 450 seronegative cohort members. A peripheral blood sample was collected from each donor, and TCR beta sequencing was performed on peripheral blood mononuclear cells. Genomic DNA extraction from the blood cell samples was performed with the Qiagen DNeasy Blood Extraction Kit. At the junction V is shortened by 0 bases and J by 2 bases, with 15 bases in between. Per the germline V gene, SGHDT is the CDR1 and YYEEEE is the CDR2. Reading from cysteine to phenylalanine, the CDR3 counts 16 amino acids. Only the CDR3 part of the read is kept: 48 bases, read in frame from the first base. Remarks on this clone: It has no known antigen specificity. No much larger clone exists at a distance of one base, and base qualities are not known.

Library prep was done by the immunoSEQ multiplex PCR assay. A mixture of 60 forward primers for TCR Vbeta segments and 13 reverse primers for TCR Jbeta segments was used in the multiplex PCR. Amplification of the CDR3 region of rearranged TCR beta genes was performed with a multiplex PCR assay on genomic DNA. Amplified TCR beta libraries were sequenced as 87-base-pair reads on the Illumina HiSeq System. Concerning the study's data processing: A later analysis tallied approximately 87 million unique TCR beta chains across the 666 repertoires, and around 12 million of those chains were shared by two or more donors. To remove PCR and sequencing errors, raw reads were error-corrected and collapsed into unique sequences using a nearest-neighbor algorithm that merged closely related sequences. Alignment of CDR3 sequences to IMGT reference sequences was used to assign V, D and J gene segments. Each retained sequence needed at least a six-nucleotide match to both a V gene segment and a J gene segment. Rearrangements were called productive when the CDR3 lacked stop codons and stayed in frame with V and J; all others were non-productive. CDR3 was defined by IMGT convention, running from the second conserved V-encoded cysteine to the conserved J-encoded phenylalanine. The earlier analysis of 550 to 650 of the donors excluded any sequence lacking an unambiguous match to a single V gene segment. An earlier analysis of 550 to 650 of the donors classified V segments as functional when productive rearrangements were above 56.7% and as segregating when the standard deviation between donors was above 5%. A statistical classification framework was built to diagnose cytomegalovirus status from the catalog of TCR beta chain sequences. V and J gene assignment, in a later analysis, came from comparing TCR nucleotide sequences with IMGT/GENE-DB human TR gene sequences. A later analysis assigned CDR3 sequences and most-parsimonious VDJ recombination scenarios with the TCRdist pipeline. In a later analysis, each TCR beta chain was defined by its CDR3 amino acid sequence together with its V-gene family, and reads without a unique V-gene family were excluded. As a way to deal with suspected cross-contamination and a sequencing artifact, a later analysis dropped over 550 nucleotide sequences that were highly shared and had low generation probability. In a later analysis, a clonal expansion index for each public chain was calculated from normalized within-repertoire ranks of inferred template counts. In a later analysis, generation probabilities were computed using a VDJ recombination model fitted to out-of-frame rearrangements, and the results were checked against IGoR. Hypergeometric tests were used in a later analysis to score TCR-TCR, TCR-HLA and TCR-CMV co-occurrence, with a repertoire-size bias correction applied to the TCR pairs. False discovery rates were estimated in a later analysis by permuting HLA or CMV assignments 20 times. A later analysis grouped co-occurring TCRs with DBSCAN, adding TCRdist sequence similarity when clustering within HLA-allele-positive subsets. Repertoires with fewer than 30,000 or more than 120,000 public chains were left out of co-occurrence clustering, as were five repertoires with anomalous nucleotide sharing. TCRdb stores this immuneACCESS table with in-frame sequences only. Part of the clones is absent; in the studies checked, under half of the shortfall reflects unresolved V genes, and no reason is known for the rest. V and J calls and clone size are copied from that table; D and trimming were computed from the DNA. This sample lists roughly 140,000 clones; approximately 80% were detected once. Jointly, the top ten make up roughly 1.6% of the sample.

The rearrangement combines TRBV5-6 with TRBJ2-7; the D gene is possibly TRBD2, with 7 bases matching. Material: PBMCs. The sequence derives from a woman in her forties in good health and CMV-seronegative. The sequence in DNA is TGTGCCAGCAGCTTGGACAGGGAGGGGGTTGCCTACGAGCAGTACTTC. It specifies CASSLDREGVAYEQYF.